One and the same sample provided the 8 T cell receptor beta chains below, sequenced in a study of T cells in Graves' hyperthyroidism and ophthalmopathy. TCR beta CDR3 sequences were amplified from RNA transcripts. HTBI primers were used for first-round RT-PCR of the TCR CDR3. MiXCR was run by TCRdb on the multiplex PCR reads, yielding one entry per CDR3 protein. The repertoire consists of 470,000 or so distinct CDR3 sequences, with about 20% occurring once and the leading ten covering about 30%. The specimen was blood. The receptors here all came from a man in his late teens or twenties with Graves' hyperthyroidism.

The chain recombines TRBV27 with TRBJ2-7, with a possible D match to TRBD1 (6 bases). CDR3 length equals 13 residues. The germline V gene has CDR1 MNHEY and CDR2 SMNVEV (reference sequence). The V gene lost 8 bases and the J gene lost 5 bases, with 16 bases spanning the gap. This chain's CDR3 is CASSRMGANEQYF. Written as DNA, the CDR3 is TGTGCCAGCTCCCGGATGGGGGCCAACGAGCAGTACTTC.

The chain links TRBV29-1 to TRBJ2-7, with D possibly TRBD1 on 7 matching bases. The CDR3 has 11 residues. In germline, CDR1 is SQVTM, CDR2 ANQGSEA. The DNA for the CDR3 is TGCGGCGCGAGACAGGGAGGCGAGCAGTACTTC. Translation: CGARQGGEQYF.

The chain carries TRBV12-3 or TRBV12-4 and TRBJ2-5; D might be TRBD1 (6 bases). V was pared by 6 bases and J by 0 bases, with 17 bases between. This CDR3 is 16 amino acids long. CDR3 loop: CASRAQGQPNQETQYF. CDR3 nucleotides: TGTGCCAGCAGAGCTCAGGGGCAGCCTAACCAAGAGACCCAGTACTTC.

This clonotype was recorded at least ten times. This chain links TRBV12-3 or TRBV12-4 with TRBJ2-5; 7 nucleotides agree with TRBD1. The V segment lost 5 bases and the J segment 5 bases; nucleotides outside the gene matches: 5. This CDR3 has 13 residues. The CDR3 DNA follows: TGTGCCAGCAGTAAATTACAGGGGGAGACCCAGTACTTC. Its protein product is CASSKLQGETQYF.

The chain is built from TRBV12-3 or TRBV12-4 and TRBJ1-1; D not certain. The germline V and J ends were trimmed by 4 bases and 7 bases, with 10 bases remaining between them. The CDR3 contains 12 residues. In nucleotides, the CDR3 is TGTGCCAGCAGTTCCTCCTATAGTGAAGCTTTCTTT. This translates into CASSSSYSEAFF.

This clonotype was seen ten or more times. V and J are TRBV27 and TRBJ2-7; D is tentatively TRBD1 or TRBD2 (5 bases each). Per the germline V gene, CDR1 is MNHEY and CDR2 is SMNVEV (reference sequence). V was pared by 6 bases and J by 7 bases, with 7 bases between. The CDR3 loop spans 10 amino acids. CDR3 amino acids: CASRGREQYF. CDR3 in DNA: TGTGCCAGCAGGGGACGGGAGCAGTACTTC.

In its sample, this clonotype was seen a few times. The rearrangement uses TRBV4-1 and TRBJ2-2; TRBD1 agrees at 8 bases. CDR3 length: 15 residues. Germline-derived CDR1 and CDR2 are MGHRA and YSYEKL. Germline trimming cut 4 bases from V and 5 bases from J; bases unmatched to any gene: 6. The CDR3, as DNA: TGCGCCAGCAGCCCTGACAGGGGAAGTACCGGGGAGCTGTTTTTT. It codes for CASSPDRGSTGELFF.

In its sample, this clonotype was seen many times. The chain combines TRBV6-1 with TRBJ1-6; no firm D call. Trimming took off 9 bases at V and 7 bases at J, with 13 bases between the two ends. Germline CDR1 reads MNHNS; CDR2 reads SASEGT. This CDR3 is built from 13 residues. The CDR3 coding sequence is TGTGCCAGTACTTTGGGAAGGAATTCACCCCTCCACTTT. It is translated as CASTLGRNSPLHF.